A selection of T cell receptor beta chains follows, all from one sample in a study of cytomegalovirus exposure and HLA in healthy donors. Generated by immunoSEQ multiplex PCR, the TCRdb table keeps only in-frame clones and is missing some. The data contain 130,000 or so clones, less than 80% of them singletons. The material sequenced was PBMCs. These receptor sequences come from a man between 50 and 59 years old in good health and CMV-seropositive. The CDR3 runs from the conserved cysteine through the conserved F or W. Each record gives: CDR3 length, J gene, clone size, V gene, D gene, CDR3 protein, CDR3 DNA. D genes are given only for firm matches. Clone size appears in some rows only: once, few, many, or a class for an expanded clone.

cdr3_length: 16
j_call: TRBJ1-5
clone_size: NA
v_call: TRBV18
d_call: TRBD1
cdr3_aa: CASSPDGTGDNQPQHF
cdr3_nt: TGTGCCAGCTCACCAGACGGGACAGGGGACAATCAGCCCCAGCATTTT

cdr3_length: 16
j_call: TRBJ2-7
clone_size: NA
v_call: TRBV13
d_call: TRBD1
cdr3_aa: CASSLRQGQRSYEQYF
cdr3_nt: TGTGCCAGCAGCTTAAGACAGGGTCAGCGTTCCTACGAGCAGTACTTC

cdr3_length: 15
j_call: TRBJ1-1
clone_size: NA
v_call: TRBV15
d_call: NA
cdr3_aa: CATSPREGMNTEAFF
cdr3_nt: TGTGCCACCAGCCCGAGGGAGGGCATGAACACTGAAGCTTTCTTT

cdr3_length: 14
j_call: TRBJ2-2
clone_size: few
v_call: TRBV7-3
d_call: NA
cdr3_aa: CASSLRADTGELFF
cdr3_nt: TGTGCCAGCAGCTTAAGAGCCGACACCGGGGAGCTGTTTTTT

cdr3_length: 14
j_call: TRBJ1-2
clone_size: few
v_call: TRBV6-5
d_call: TRBD1
cdr3_aa: CASSQDRGSYGYTF
cdr3_nt: TGTGCCAGCAGCCAAGACAGGGGGAGCTATGGCTACACCTTC

cdr3_length: 14
j_call: TRBJ1-1
clone_size: NA
v_call: TRBV28
d_call: NA
cdr3_aa: CASSFPGSVTEAFF
cdr3_nt: TGTGCCAGCAGTTTCCCGGGAAGCGTGACTGAAGCTTTCTTT

cdr3_length: 15
j_call: TRBJ2-7
clone_size: few
v_call: TRBV28
d_call: TRBD2
cdr3_aa: CASSLYQRGDYEQYF
cdr3_nt: TGTGCCAGCAGTTTATACCAGCGGGGGGACTACGAGCAGTACTTC

cdr3_length: 19
j_call: TRBJ1-5
clone_size: once
v_call: TRBV7-8
d_call: TRBD1
cdr3_aa: CASSLARAGTGGFNQPQHF
cdr3_nt: TGTGCCAGCAGCTTAGCGAGGGCCGGGACAGGGGGTTTCAATCAGCCCCAGCATTTT

cdr3_length: 14
j_call: TRBJ1-1
clone_size: few
v_call: TRBV6-4
d_call: NA
cdr3_aa: CASRLQEQNTEAFF
cdr3_nt: TGTGCCAGCAGATTACAGGAGCAGAACACTGAAGCTTTCTTT

cdr3_length: 15
j_call: TRBJ1-2
clone_size: NA
v_call: TRBV4-2
d_call: NA
cdr3_aa: CASSQVGGPLGTLAF
cdr3_nt: TGTGCCAGCAGCCAAGTCGGAGGGCCCCTAGGAACCCTTGCCTTC

cdr3_length: 14
j_call: TRBJ2-5
clone_size: NA
v_call: TRBV4-1
d_call: NA
cdr3_aa: CASSLGGGVGTQYF
cdr3_nt: TGCGCCAGCAGCCTAGGGGGTGGGGTAGGGACCCAGTACTTC

cdr3_length: 14
j_call: TRBJ1-1
clone_size: NA
v_call: TRBV7-2
d_call: NA
cdr3_aa: CASRTREANTEAFF
cdr3_nt: TGTGCCAGCAGAACCAGGGAGGCGAACACTGAAGCTTTCTTT

cdr3_length: 15
j_call: TRBJ2-1
clone_size: NA
v_call: TRBV7-2
d_call: NA
cdr3_aa: CASSLIRGSYNEQFF
cdr3_nt: TGTGCCAGCAGCTTAATACGCGGATCCTACAATGAGCAGTTCTTC

cdr3_length: 14
j_call: TRBJ2-7
clone_size: once
v_call: TRBV7-6
d_call: TRBD1
cdr3_aa: CASSHDRGPYEQYF
cdr3_nt: TGTGCCAGCAGCCATGACAGGGGCCCCTACGAGCAGTACTTC

cdr3_length: 16
j_call: TRBJ2-5
clone_size: NA
v_call: TRBV4-2
d_call: TRBD1
cdr3_aa: CASSLPGQGAFETQYF
cdr3_nt: TGTGCCAGCAGCCTTCCGGGACAGGGGGCATTCGAGACCCAGTACTTC

cdr3_length: 15
j_call: TRBJ1-4
clone_size: NA
v_call: TRBV2
d_call: TRBD1
cdr3_aa: CASGGDRGRNEKLFF
cdr3_nt: TGTGCCAGCGGGGGGGACAGGGGGCGGAATGAAAAACTGTTTTTT

cdr3_length: 19
j_call: TRBJ1-5
clone_size: NA
v_call: TRBV5-3
d_call: TRBD1
cdr3_aa: CARSSNSDRVWFLIQPQHF
cdr3_nt: TGTGCCAGAAGCTCAAACTCGGACAGGGTTTGGTTTTTGATACAGCCCCAGCATTTT

cdr3_length: 19
j_call: TRBJ1-4
clone_size: NA
v_call: TRBV7-9
d_call: TRBD1
cdr3_aa: CSSSLADRPGQIRTGKLFF
cdr3_nt: TGTTCCAGCAGCTTAGCGGATAGACCGGGACAGATTCGTACGGGGAAACTGTTTTTT

cdr3_length: 14
j_call: TRBJ1-4
clone_size: NA
v_call: TRBV6-1
d_call: NA
cdr3_aa: CASRGRSFNEKLFF
cdr3_nt: TGTGCCAGCAGGGGGCGATCTTTTAATGAAAAACTGTTTTTT

cdr3_length: 14
j_call: TRBJ1-2
clone_size: NA
v_call: TRBV7-9
d_call: TRBD1
cdr3_aa: CASSLVGQGNGYTF
cdr3_nt: TGTGCCAGCAGCTTAGTAGGACAGGGGAATGGCTACACCTTC

cdr3_length: 15
j_call: TRBJ1-2
clone_size: NA
v_call: TRBV7-9
d_call: TRBD1
cdr3_aa: CASSQNPGQLNGYTF
cdr3_nt: TGTGCCAGCAGCCAAAACCCGGGACAGTTAAATGGCTACACCTTC

cdr3_length: 15
j_call: TRBJ1-1
clone_size: NA
v_call: TRBV4-2
d_call: NA
cdr3_aa: CASSQSENGNTEAFF
cdr3_nt: TGTGCCAGCAGCCAAAGTGAAAACGGGAACACTGAAGCTTTCTTT

cdr3_length: 15
j_call: TRBJ1-5
clone_size: NA
v_call: TRBV5-1
d_call: NA
cdr3_aa: CASSLEAGPNQPQHF
cdr3_nt: TGCGCCAGCAGCTTGGAGGCAGGGCCCAATCAGCCCCAGCATTTT

cdr3_length: 13
j_call: TRBJ1-2
clone_size: few
v_call: TRBV6-6
d_call: TRBD1
cdr3_aa: CASSLDRGDGYTF
cdr3_nt: TGTGCCAGCAGTCTGGACAGGGGAGATGGCTACACCTTC

cdr3_length: 13
j_call: TRBJ1-3
clone_size: once
v_call: TRBV2
d_call: NA
cdr3_aa: CASGGTVGNTIYF
cdr3_nt: TGTGCCAGCGGAGGCACCGTCGGAAACACCATATATTTT

cdr3_length: 15
j_call: TRBJ1-6
clone_size: few
v_call: TRBV18
d_call: NA
cdr3_aa: CASSPQQGDNSPLHF
cdr3_nt: TGTGCCAGCTCACCACAACAGGGAGACAATTCACCCCTCCACTTT

cdr3_length: 15
j_call: TRBJ2-1
clone_size: few
v_call: TRBV6-1
d_call: TRBD1
cdr3_aa: CASGRPGQGYNEQFF
cdr3_nt: TGTGCCAGCGGAAGACCGGGACAGGGTTACAATGAGCAGTTCTTC

cdr3_length: 14
j_call: TRBJ2-6
clone_size: NA
v_call: TRBV19
d_call: NA
cdr3_aa: CASTRGSGANVLTF
cdr3_nt: TGTGCCAGCACCCGGGGAAGCGGGGCCAACGTCCTGACTTTC

cdr3_length: 13
j_call: TRBJ1-2
clone_size: NA
v_call: TRBV7-9
d_call: NA
cdr3_aa: CASSPGLFYGYTF
cdr3_nt: TGTGCCAGCAGCCCGGGACTTTTCTATGGCTACACCTTC

cdr3_length: 15
j_call: TRBJ2-7
clone_size: once
v_call: TRBV6-6
d_call: NA
cdr3_aa: CASSSPELKSYEQYF
cdr3_nt: TGTGCCAGCAGTTCCCCGGAGTTGAAGTCCTACGAGCAGTACTTC

cdr3_length: 14
j_call: TRBJ2-5
clone_size: few
v_call: TRBV28
d_call: NA
cdr3_aa: CASRFSGGQETQYF
cdr3_nt: TGTGCCAGCAGGTTCAGCGGAGGCCAAGAGACCCAGTACTTC

cdr3_length: 13
j_call: TRBJ1-5
clone_size: NA
v_call: TRBV7-2
d_call: NA
cdr3_aa: CASSFKSGQPQHF
cdr3_nt: TGTGCCAGCAGCTTTAAAAGTGGCCAGCCCCAGCATTTT

cdr3_length: 13
j_call: TRBJ1-3
clone_size: NA
v_call: TRBV5-3
d_call: NA
cdr3_aa: CARSGGARNTIYF
cdr3_nt: TGTGCCAGAAGCGGAGGGGCACGAAACACCATATATTTT

cdr3_length: 16
j_call: TRBJ2-7
clone_size: NA
v_call: TRBV7-3
d_call: NA
cdr3_aa: CASSASSGANLYEQYF
cdr3_nt: TGTGCCAGCAGCGCCTCAAGCGGAGCTAACCTCTACGAGCAGTACTTC

cdr3_length: 14
j_call: TRBJ2-3
clone_size: NA
v_call: TRBV10-2
d_call: TRBD2
cdr3_aa: CASLASGGADTQYF
cdr3_nt: TGCGCCAGCCTTGCTAGCGGGGGGGCAGATACGCAGTATTTT

cdr3_length: 18
j_call: TRBJ2-7
clone_size: NA
v_call: TRBV13
d_call: TRBD1
cdr3_aa: CASSLETTGGGGGYEQYF
cdr3_nt: TGTGCCAGCAGCTTAGAGACGACAGGGGGAGGAGGAGGCTACGAGCAGTACTTC

cdr3_length: 18
j_call: TRBJ2-1
clone_size: once
v_call: TRBV5-5
d_call: TRBD2
cdr3_aa: CASSTRLAGSSVDNEQFF
cdr3_nt: TGTGCCAGCAGCACTAGACTAGCGGGAAGTTCGGTGGACAATGAGCAGTTCTTC

cdr3_length: 14
j_call: TRBJ1-6
clone_size: NA
v_call: TRBV5-1
d_call: TRBD1
cdr3_aa: CASSHGQENSPLHF
cdr3_nt: TGCGCCAGCAGCCATGGACAGGAAAATTCACCCCTCCACTTT

cdr3_length: 12
j_call: TRBJ2-1
clone_size: few
v_call: TRBV7-2
d_call: NA
cdr3_aa: CASSTRGNEQFF
cdr3_nt: TGTGCCAGCAGCACCAGGGGCAATGAGCAGTTCTTC

cdr3_length: 13
j_call: TRBJ2-2
clone_size: NA
v_call: TRBV7-7
d_call: NA
cdr3_aa: CASSLGGTGELFF
cdr3_nt: TGTGCTAGCAGCTTGGGAGGAACCGGGGAGCTGTTTTTT

cdr3_length: 15
j_call: TRBJ1-2
clone_size: few
v_call: TRBV18
d_call: NA
cdr3_aa: CASSSPGTWNYGYTF
cdr3_nt: TGTGCCAGCTCAAGTCCCGGGACATGGAACTATGGCTACACCTTC

cdr3_length: 15
j_call: TRBJ2-2
clone_size: NA
v_call: TRBV12-1
d_call: NA
cdr3_aa: CASSLGGRGTGELFF
cdr3_nt: TGTGCCAGCAGCCTGGGGGGGCGCGGCACCGGGGAGCTGTTTTTT

cdr3_length: 15
j_call: TRBJ1-5
clone_size: NA
v_call: TRBV5-1
d_call: NA
cdr3_aa: CASSLQGDTKGPQHF
cdr3_nt: TGCGCCAGCAGCTTGCAAGGGGACACCAAGGGGCCCCAGCATTTT

cdr3_length: 14
j_call: TRBJ2-1
clone_size: few
v_call: TRBV5-1
d_call: TRBD2
cdr3_aa: CASSVTSDYNEQFF
cdr3_nt: TGCGCCAGCAGCGTGACTAGCGATTACAATGAGCAGTTCTTC

cdr3_length: 13
j_call: TRBJ1-2
clone_size: NA
v_call: TRBV5-4
d_call: NA
cdr3_aa: CASSLDSSYGYTF
cdr3_nt: TGTGCCAGCAGCTTGGACAGCTCCTATGGCTACACCTTC

cdr3_length: 13
j_call: TRBJ2-7
clone_size: NA
v_call: TRBV18
d_call: NA
cdr3_aa: CASSPQGSYEQYF
cdr3_nt: TGTGCCAGCTCACCTCAGGGGTCCTACGAGCAGTACTTC

cdr3_length: 16
j_call: TRBJ1-1
clone_size: NA
v_call: TRBV18
d_call: NA
cdr3_aa: CASSPGIPDQGAEAFF
cdr3_nt: TGTGCCAGCTCCCCAGGGATCCCCGATCAAGGGGCTGAAGCTTTCTTT

cdr3_length: 17
j_call: TRBJ2-1
clone_size: NA
v_call: TRBV7-9
d_call: TRBD1
cdr3_aa: CASTKSPYRGRYNEQFF
cdr3_nt: TGTGCCAGCACCAAAAGTCCATACAGGGGGAGATACAATGAGCAGTTCTTC

cdr3_length: 13
j_call: TRBJ1-2
clone_size: NA
v_call: TRBV9
d_call: NA
cdr3_aa: CASSGIGSYGYTF
cdr3_nt: TGTGCCAGCTCCGGGATAGGGAGCTATGGCTACACCTTC

cdr3_length: 17
j_call: TRBJ2-1
clone_size: once
v_call: TRBV7-9
d_call: NA
cdr3_aa: CASSLGEGWESPDEQFF
cdr3_nt: TGTGCCAGCAGCTTAGGCGAAGGGTGGGAGTCCCCCGATGAGCAGTTCTTC

cdr3_length: 15
j_call: TRBJ2-5
clone_size: NA
v_call: TRBV13
d_call: TRBD1
cdr3_aa: CASSLNRGSQETQYF
cdr3_nt: TGTGCCAGCAGCTTAAACAGGGGGAGCCAAGAGACCCAGTACTTC

cdr3_length: 15
j_call: TRBJ1-1
clone_size: NA
v_call: TRBV19
d_call: TRBD1
cdr3_aa: CASSVRDRGGTEAFF
cdr3_nt: TGTGCCAGTAGTGTTAGGGACAGGGGGGGAACTGAAGCTTTCTTT

cdr3_length: 14
j_call: TRBJ1-6
clone_size: NA
v_call: TRBV7-6
d_call: TRBD1
cdr3_aa: CASSSRQGNSPLHF
cdr3_nt: TGTGCCAGCAGCTCTCGACAGGGGAATTCACCCCTCCACTTT

cdr3_length: 13
j_call: TRBJ1-1
clone_size: few
v_call: TRBV2
d_call: TRBD1
cdr3_aa: CASGGQGFTEAFF
cdr3_nt: TGTGCCAGCGGGGGACAGGGATTCACTGAAGCTTTCTTT

cdr3_length: 15
j_call: TRBJ2-7
clone_size: NA
v_call: TRBV6-1
d_call: NA
cdr3_aa: CASSDRGLPTYEQYF
cdr3_nt: TGTGCCAGCAGTGACCGGGGTCTTCCAACCTACGAGCAGTACTTC

cdr3_length: 15
j_call: TRBJ1-4
clone_size: NA
v_call: TRBV27
d_call: NA
cdr3_aa: CASSLFGRANEKLFF
cdr3_nt: TGTGCCAGCAGTTTATTCGGCAGGGCGAATGAAAAACTGTTTTTT

cdr3_length: 14
j_call: TRBJ2-7
clone_size: few
v_call: TRBV10-3
d_call: TRBD1
cdr3_aa: CAISDGTGFYEQYF
cdr3_nt: TGTGCCATCAGTGACGGGACAGGGTTTTACGAGCAGTACTTC

cdr3_length: 16
j_call: TRBJ1-2
clone_size: NA
v_call: TRBV5-4
d_call: NA
cdr3_aa: CASSLDSGRSSYGYTF
cdr3_nt: TGTGCCAGCAGCTTGGACAGCGGGCGTTCATCTTATGGCTACACCTTC

cdr3_length: 16
j_call: TRBJ2-3
clone_size: NA
v_call: TRBV5-1
d_call: NA
cdr3_aa: CASSLAWTGRADTQYF
cdr3_nt: TGCGCCAGCAGCTTGGCCTGGACAGGGAGGGCAGATACGCAGTATTTT

cdr3_length: 17
j_call: TRBJ2-7
clone_size: NA
v_call: TRBV27
d_call: TRBD2
cdr3_aa: CASSLSNIRLAGYEQYF
cdr3_nt: TGTGCCAGCAGTTTATCGAATATTAGACTAGCCGGTTACGAGCAGTACTTC